This T cell receptor beta chain was captured by sequencing in a study of cytomegalovirus exposure and HLA in healthy donors. Broader study findings: The productive fraction for most TCR beta V segments was about 90% or about 30% in an earlier analysis. The authors considered a cluster of highly shared sequence variants likely to be a sequencing artifact.

With 60 Vbeta and 13 Jbeta primers, the PCR was carried out. Assay: immunoSEQ multiplex PCR; the TCRdb copy retains only in-frame clones and omits some. In the table there are 140,000 or so clones, around three fifths of which are singletons. Turning to this clone: As yet, its antigen is unknown. At one end, the junction sequence differs from germline, possibly due to a read error.

Germline lookup yields CDR1 SGHAT and CDR2 FQNNGV. The CDR3 runs to 13 residues. This TCR derives from a male donor in good health and CMV-seronegative. The chain couples TRBV11-2 to TRBJ2-7; a possible D gene is TRBD1 (6 bases). Sequenced input: PBMCs. CDR3 DNA: TGTGCCAGCAGCTTCCTCAACGACAGGTCCGGTGACTTC. It translates to CASSFLNDRSGDF.